This T cell receptor (beta chain) was identified during a study of cytomegalovirus exposure and HLA in healthy donors. The V end lost 3 bases, the J end lost 8 bases, and 17 bases lay between the germline ends. This CDR3 is built from 16 residues. Germline-derived CDR1 and CDR2 are MGHDK and SYGVNS. PCR employed 60 Vbeta and 13 Jbeta primers. Sequencing used immunoSEQ multiplex PCR; TCRdb keeps in-frame clones, though not all of them. The top ten hold about 2.9% of the sample, which has approximately 180,000 clones, around 75% seen once. This clonotype was sampled from a male donor in good health and CMV-seronegative. The chain couples TRBV25-1 to TRBJ1-6; D is perhaps TRBD1 (5 bases). The sequenced sample was PBMCs. CDR3 DNA sequence: TGTGCCAGCAGTGATTATAAGGGGTGGGCGGATTCACCCCTCCACTTT. It is translated as CASSDYKGWADSPLHF.